The 16 T cell receptor beta chains in this list originate from one sample, sequenced in a study of memory CD4+ T cells and cytomegalovirus serostatus. Single viable CD3+CD4+CD8-CD45RO+ cells were sorted as the memory CD4+ T cells. Profiling relied on immunoSEQ multiplex PCR, and the TCRdb table lists in-frame clones only, not all of them. The sample contains 75,000 to 90,000 clones, approximately 84% of which appear only once. What was sequenced was memory CD4+ T cells from blood. These receptors were taken from an adult in good health and CMV-seronegative.

V gene TRBV4-2 combines with J gene TRBJ1-4; no clear D gene. Looked up from germline, CDR1 is LGHNA and CDR2 is YNFKEQ. The CDR3 covers 17 residues. Trimming took 0 bases from V and 8 from J, leaving 19 bases between them. The CDR3 sequence is CASSQDGRGSVSEKLFF. The CDR3 nucleotides read TGTGCCAGCAGCCAAGATGGGAGAGGGTCGGTTTCGGAAAAACTGTTTTTT.

The J gene is TRBJ1-4, the V gene TRBV18; D gene uncertain. Trimming took off 3 bases at V and 8 bases at J, with 13 bases between the two ends. Germline loops: CDR1 KGHSH, CDR2 LQKENI. The CDR3 consists of 14 residues. The CDR3: CASSPDKGSEKLFF. The CDR3 nucleotides read TGTGCCAGCTCACCTGACAAAGGGAGCGAAAAACTGTTTTTT.

The CDR3 protein is CASSYPDRGSEKLFF. The CDR3 nucleotides read TGTGCCAGCAGTTATCCGGACAGGGGGAGTGAAAAACTGTTTTTT. The V gene is TRBV6-6, the J gene TRBJ1-4; TRBD1 agrees at 10 bases. This CDR3 spans 15 amino acids. V was clipped by 3 bases and J by 7 bases; unmatched bases: 5. The germline V gene encodes CDR1 MNHNY and CDR2 SVGAGI (reference sequence).

V gene TRBV6-5 combines with J gene TRBJ1-5; TRBD1 might be the D (6 bases). V gave up 2 bases and J gave up 6 bases, with 11 bases separating them. This CDR3 comprises 14 residues. Germline V lookup: CDR1 MNHEY, CDR2 SVGAGI. Here the CDR3 DNA reads TGTGCCAGCAGTTACAATAGGGGGGGTCAGCCCCAGCATTTT. Translating it yields CASSYNRGGQPQHF.

A remark on this clone: A junction end diverges from the germline sequence, so it may reflect a read error. The chain carries TRBV5-1 and TRBJ2-3; D may be TRBD2 (6 bases). This CDR3 has 14 residues. Germline V lookup: CDR1 SGHRS, CDR2 YFSETQ. CDR3 protein: CASSLAGITDTQYF. DNA for the CDR3: TGCGCCAGCAGTTTGGCGGGGATCACAGATACGCAGTATTTT.

This chain uses TRBV4-3 with TRBJ2-7; D possibly corresponds to TRBD1 (6 bases). V was clipped by 5 bases and J by 6 bases, with 14 bases between them. Germline CDR1 and CDR2: LGHNA and YSLEER. This CDR3 has 13 amino acids. The CDR3 loop is CASSGRTELEQYF. As DNA, the CDR3 is TGCGCCAGCAGCGGTCGGACAGAGCTCGAGCAGTACTTC.

This sequence joins TRBV7-9 and TRBJ2-7; D call uncertain. The ends were cut back, 5 bases at V and 3 bases at J, with 17 bases in the middle. The CDR3 has 15 amino acids. The V gene's germline CDR1 is SEHNR and CDR2 FQNEAQ (reference sequence). In nucleotides, the CDR3 is TGTGCCAGCAGCGGCGGTACGAAATCCCACTACGAGCAGTACTTC. Its protein product is CASSGGTKSHYEQYF.

The V call is TRBV28, the J call TRBJ1-5; possibly TRBD1 for D (6 bases). This CDR3 contains 17 residues. Trimming left V 6 bases short and J 0 bases short, with 18 bases between. Germline values: CDR1 MDHEN, CDR2 SYDVKM. CDR3 loop: CASSRTRYRDSNQPQHF. The CDR3 bases are TGTGCCAGCAGCCGAACAAGGTACAGGGATAGCAATCAGCCCCAGCATTTT.

The chain has TRBV30 and TRBJ1-1; D not resolved. Germline V gene lookup returns CDR1 GTSNPN and CDR2 SVGIG (reference sequence). The CDR3 length is 14 residues. Trimming removed 3 bases from V and 3 bases from J, with 14 bases in between. The DNA of the CDR3 is TGTGCCTGGAGACAAACAGTCGCCCACACTGAAGCTTTCTTT. Its translation: CAWRQTVAHTEAFF.

The rearrangement uses TRBV7-9 and TRBJ1-2; tentatively, D is TRBD1 (5 bases). The CDR3 consists of 14 residues. Germline V gene data show CDR1 as SEHNR and CDR2 as FQNEAQ (reference sequence). Trimming removed 5 bases at V and 3 bases at J, with 13 bases between. In DNA, the CDR3 is TGTGCCAGCAGCCCCGGCGGGGGGGACTATGGCTACACCTTC. Translated, it gives CASSPGGGDYGYTF.

The chain recombines TRBV7-2 with TRBJ2-5, with D hard to call. The CDR3 covers 15 residues. With 5 bases removed from V and 1 base from J, the gap between germline ends came to 14 bases. Germline-derived CDR1 and CDR2 are SGHTA and FQGNSA. This chain's CDR3 is CASSPRPLSQETQYF. CDR3 sequence (DNA): TGTGCCAGCAGCCCGCGCCCTCTTAGCCAAGAGACCCAGTACTTC.

This clone was seen a handful of times. V and J are TRBV29-1 and TRBJ1-2, with D unclear. Germline CDR1 SQVTM, CDR2 ANQGSEA. CDR3 length: 13 amino acids. Trimming shortened V by 4 bases and J by 0 bases, and 9 bases separated the two germline ends. CDR3 DNA sequence: TGCAGCGTTGTAGAGGTAGCTAACTATGGCTACACCTTC. Translation: CSVVEVANYGYTF.

This clone was detected only once. This chain connects TRBV29-1 to TRBJ1-1; D not certain. V lost 6 bases to trimming and J lost 0 bases, with 11 bases between them. Germline V lookup: CDR1 SQVTM, CDR2 ANQGSEA. CDR3 length equals 13 residues. The DNA of the CDR3 is TGCAGCGTAACGACCCCTTTGAACACTGAAGCTTTCTTT. Translation: CSVTTPLNTEAFF.

This rearrangement joins TRBV6-6 to TRBJ1-1, with D hard to call. The V end lost 8 bases, the J end lost 0 bases, and 10 bases lay between the germline ends. This CDR3 has 13 residues. Germline V CDR1 and CDR2: MNHNY, SVGAGI (reference sequence). The CDR3 nucleotides read TGTGCCAGCCGCCTATCCATGAACACTGAAGCTTTCTTT. It is translated as CASRLSMNTEAFF.

The chain combines TRBV2 with TRBJ1-2; 7 bases align to TRBD1. The CDR3 consists of 15 residues. The trim removed 7 bases at V and 8 bases at J, leaving 16 bases unmatched. From germline, CDR1 is SNHLY and CDR2 FYNNEI. CDR3 in DNA: TGTGCCAGCACCTTGGAGGGACAGAGCCTCGGGGGCTACACCTTC. Its protein product is CASTLEGQSLGGYTF.

The gene calls are TRBV7-9 and TRBJ1-3; D gene ambiguous. Germline V gene sequence: CDR1 SEHNR, CDR2 FQNEAQ (reference sequence). Trimming cost V 2 bases and J 4 bases, with 12 bases left between them. CDR3 length: 15 residues. CDR3 sequence reads: CASSLMISRGNTIYF. The CDR3 DNA sequence: TGTGCCAGCAGCTTAATGATCAGCAGAGGAAACACCATATATTTT.